Included here is one T cell receptor (beta chain) sequence, with context. Its antigen is unidentified. The length of the CDR3 is 14 residues. Deletions cut 4 bases from V and 4 bases from J, with 13 bases between. Germline loops: CDR1 SGHDT, CDR2 YYEEEE. Some clones are missing from TCRdb's copy, which holds only in-frame ones; the method was immunoSEQ multiplex PCR. The sample has roughly 100,000 clones, about 95% seen once. The sample belongs to a study of cytomegalovirus exposure and HLA in healthy donors. Study background: The roughly 130 validation repertoires used the same platform as the approximately 700 first-cohort repertoires (as reported by a later analysis).

Study results and caveats: The authors enumerated around 150 TCR beta chains as linked to cytomegalovirus. Through in vitro validation, a few CMV-associated chains were shown to be specific for CMV antigens.

This sequence originates from a woman younger than 30 in good health and CMV-seronegative. This sequence joins TRBV5-6 and TRBJ2-3; TRBD1 is a possible D gene (6 bases). Sequencing used PBMCs. The CDR3 sequence: CASSPGQFSDTQYF. CDR3 nucleotide sequence: TGTGCCAGCAGCCCTGGACAGTTTTCAGATACGCAGTATTTT.